Below, 13 T cell receptor beta chains from the same sample are listed, as sequenced in a study of tumor and adjacent non-tumor tissue in lung cancer. The template was RNA from unsorted bulk tissue. The normal lung tissue was taken more than 3 cm from the tumor edge. A modified ARM-PCR protocol with three rounds of nested PCR amplified TCRbeta. TCRdb analysed the multiplex PCR reads with MiXCR anew, one entry per CDR3 protein. Counted here are 75,000 to 80,000 distinct CDR3 sequences, less than 85% occurring once; the ten biggest clones make up about two fifths. Source material: distant non-tumor lung tissue. The receptors shown here come from a man aged 65 to 85 with non-small cell lung cancer.

The chain has TRBV5-4 and TRBJ1-1; TRBD1 agrees at 7 bases. CDR1 and CDR2 from the germline V gene are SGHNT and YYREEE (reference sequence). This CDR3 has 17 residues. As DNA, the CDR3 is TGTACCACCAGCACTACAGGGGTTGCACTCGGGAACACTGAAGCTTTCTTT. It encodes CTTSTTGVALGNTEAFF.

As to this clonotype: Mismatch with germline at one junction end may stem from a read error. The V call is TRBV6-2 or TRBV6-3, the J call TRBJ1-1; D gene ambiguous. Germline V CDR1 and CDR2: MNHEY, SVGEGT. The CDR3 loop spans 15 amino acids. The CDR3 DNA reads as TGTGCCAGCAGTACGAGAGAGGCGACGAACACTGAAGTTTTCTTT. Residues: CASSTREATNTEVFF.

A remark on this clonotype: Being one base from a much bigger clone, this may be a read error. The V call is TRBV20-1, the J call TRBJ2-1, with 9 bases identical to TRBD2. This CDR3 contains 14 residues. Germline CDR1 and CDR2: DFQATT and SNEGSKA (reference sequence). The CDR3 region has the DNA TGCAGTGCCTTTGTAGCGGGAGAGAACAATGAGCAGTCCTTC. Protein sequence: CSAFVAGENNEQSF.

This chain connects TRBV11-2 to TRBJ2-7; D may be TRBD1 (6 bases). Trimming pared 6 bases from V and 5 bases from J, leaving 11 bases between. Germline V gives CDR1 SGHAT, CDR2 FQNNGV. CDR3 length equals 12 residues. The CDR3 spells CASSTTGDEQYF. The CDR3 coding sequence is TGTGCCAGCAGTACGACAGGAGACGAGCAGTACTTC.

As regards this clonotype: The junction does not match germline at one end; this may be a read error. The rearrangement uses TRBV4-3 and TRBJ2-1; D tentatively fits TRBD1 or TRBD2 (6 bases each). This CDR3 is built from 14 residues. CDR1 LGHNA and CDR2 YSLEER come from the germline V gene. The CDR3 DNA is TGCGCCAGCAGCTATAAACAGGGACTGATTGAGCTGTTCTTC. Translating it yields CASSYKQGLIELFF.

This clonotype was seen only a few times. This could be a read error, since a much larger clone is one nucleotide away. The gene calls are TRBV12-3 or TRBV12-4 and TRBJ2-7; 7 nucleotides align to TRBD1. V trimming: 0 bases; J trimming: 6 bases; junction bases outside the gene matches: 11. The CDR3 contains 16 residues. The CDR3 spells CASSLASGTESIEQYF. CDR3 DNA: TGTGCCAGCAGTTTAGCGTCGGGGACAGAGAGCATCGAGCAGTACTTC.

About this clonotype: An end of the junction differs from the germline gene, which may be a read error. This chain connects TRBV4-1 to TRBJ1-1, with D possibly matching TRBD1 (6 bases). Germline V CDR1 and CDR2: MGHRA, YSYEKL. The CDR3 extends over 16 amino acids. CDR3 region: CANSQILGRGNTEAFF. The CDR3 nucleotides read TGCGCCAACAGCCAAATCTTAGGCAGGGGAAACACTGAAGCTTTCTTT.

The CDR3 DNA is TGTGCCAGCAGCCGAGCGGACAAAACCACAGATACGCAGTATTTT. Amino acids: CASSRADKTTDTQYF. V gene TRBV4-2 combines with J gene TRBJ2-3, with D perhaps matching TRBD1 or TRBD2 (5 bases each). The V gene lost 4 bases and the J gene lost 2 bases, with 13 bases spanning the gap. The germline gives CDR1 LGHNA, CDR2 YNFKEQ. The CDR3 extends over 15 amino acids.

The sample holds a few counts of this clonotype. The junction departs from germline at one end; a sequencing error may be responsible. The CDR3 DNA sequence: TGCGCCAGCAGCCCGGGGACAATTGAGCAAGAGACCCAGTACTTC. Translated: CASSPGTIEQETQYF. This chain uses TRBV11-2 with TRBJ2-5, with D maybe TRBD1 (6 bases). The CDR3 has 15 residues. CDR1 and CDR2 (germline): SGHAT, FQNNGV.

On this clonotype itself: At one end, the junction sequence differs from germline, possibly due to a read error. V and J are TRBV4-2 and TRBJ1-4; D possibly corresponds to TRBD1 (6 bases). Germline V gene lookup returns CDR1 LGHNA and CDR2 YNFKEQ. This CDR3 has 17 residues. The CDR3 DNA sequence: TGTGCCAGCAGCCAAGTACCGTTGGGGGCAGCTAATGAAAAAATGTTATTT. Translated: CASSQVPLGAANEKMLF.

Regarding this clonotype: The junction shows a germline mismatch at one end, possibly a read error. This chain joins TRBV12-3 or TRBV12-4 and TRBJ2-7; tentatively, D is TRBD1 (5 bases). This CDR3 contains 15 residues. CDR3 residues: CATTPSAGQTYEQYF. The CDR3 region has the DNA TGTGCCACCACACCCTCGGCAGGGCAAACCTACGAGCAGTATTTC.

To note about this clonotype: The junction does not match germline at one end; this may be a read error. V gene TRBV11-2 combines with J gene TRBJ1-1; D is unclear. The CDR3 spans 15 residues. The germline V gene encodes CDR1 SGHAT and CDR2 FQNNGV. In DNA form, the CDR3 reads TGTGCCAGCAGCTTCGCCAAATCAAGGAACAATGAAGTTTTCTTT. Amino acid sequence: CASSFAKSRNNEVFF.

About this clonotype: One end of the junction varies from germline; a read error may be responsible. The chain couples TRBV12-3 or TRBV12-4 to TRBJ2-2; a weak D match, TRBD2 (5 bases). The CDR3 sequence is 15 residues long. CDR3 sequence: CASRLQHGNAGELFF. The CDR3 DNA reads TGTGCCAGCAGACTCCAACATGGGAACGCCGGGGAGCTATTTTTT.